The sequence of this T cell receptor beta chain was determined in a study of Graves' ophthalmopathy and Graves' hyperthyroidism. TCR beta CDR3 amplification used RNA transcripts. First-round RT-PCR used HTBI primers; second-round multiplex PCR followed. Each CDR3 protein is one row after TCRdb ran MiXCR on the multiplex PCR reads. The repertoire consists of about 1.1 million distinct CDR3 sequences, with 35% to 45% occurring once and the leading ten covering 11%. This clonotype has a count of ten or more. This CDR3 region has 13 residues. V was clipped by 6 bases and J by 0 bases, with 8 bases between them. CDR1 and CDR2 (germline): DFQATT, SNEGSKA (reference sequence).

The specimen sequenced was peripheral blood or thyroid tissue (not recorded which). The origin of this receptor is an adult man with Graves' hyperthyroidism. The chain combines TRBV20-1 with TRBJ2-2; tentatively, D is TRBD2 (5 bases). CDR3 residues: CSASGPNTGELFF. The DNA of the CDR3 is TGCAGTGCGAGCGGACCGAACACCGGGGAGCTGTTTTTT.